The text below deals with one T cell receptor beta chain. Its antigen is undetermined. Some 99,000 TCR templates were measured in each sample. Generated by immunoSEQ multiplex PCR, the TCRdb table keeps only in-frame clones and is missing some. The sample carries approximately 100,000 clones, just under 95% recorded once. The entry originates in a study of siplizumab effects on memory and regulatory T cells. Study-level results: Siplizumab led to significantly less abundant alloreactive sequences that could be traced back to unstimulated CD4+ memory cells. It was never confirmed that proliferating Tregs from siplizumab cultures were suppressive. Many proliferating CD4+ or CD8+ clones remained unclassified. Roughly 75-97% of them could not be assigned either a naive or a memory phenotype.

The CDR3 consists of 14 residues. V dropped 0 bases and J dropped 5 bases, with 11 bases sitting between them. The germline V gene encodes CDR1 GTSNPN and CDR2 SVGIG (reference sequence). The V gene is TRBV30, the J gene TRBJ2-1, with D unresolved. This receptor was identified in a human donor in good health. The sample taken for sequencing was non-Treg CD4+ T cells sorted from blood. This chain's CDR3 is CAWSVQLLDNEQFF. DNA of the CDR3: TGTGCCTGGAGTGTACAACTCTTAGACAATGAGCAGTTCTTC.